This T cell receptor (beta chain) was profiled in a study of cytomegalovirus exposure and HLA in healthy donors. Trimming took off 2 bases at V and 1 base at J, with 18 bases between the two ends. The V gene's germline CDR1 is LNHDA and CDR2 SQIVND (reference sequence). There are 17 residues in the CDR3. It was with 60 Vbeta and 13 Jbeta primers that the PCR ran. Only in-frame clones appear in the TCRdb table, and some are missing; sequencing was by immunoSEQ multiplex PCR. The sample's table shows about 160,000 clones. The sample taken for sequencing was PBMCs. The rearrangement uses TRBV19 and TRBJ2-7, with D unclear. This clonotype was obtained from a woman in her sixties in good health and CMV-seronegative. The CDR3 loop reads CASSIRVGSVESYEQYF. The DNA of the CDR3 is TGTGCCAGTAGTATACGGGTTGGGTCGGTAGAATCCTACGAGCAGTACTTC.